This T cell receptor (beta chain) was sequenced for a study of shared clonotypes between healthy human individuals. Assay used: immunoSEQ multiplex PCR; TCRdb lists only in-frame clones, some missing. The table lists just over 2,000,000 clones, around 96% of them singletons. Positively selected for CCR7, the CD45RO-negative cells used as naive CD8 cells excluded terminally differentiated effector memory CD45RA+ cells. Germline V gene lookup returns CDR1 MNHEY and CDR2 SMNVEV (reference sequence). The CDR3 totals 15 residues. V was trimmed by 4 bases and J by 0 bases, leaving 12 bases between them. The chain joins TRBV27 to TRBJ1-1; perhaps TRBD1 as D (6 bases). The source material was naive CD8+ T cells sorted from blood. The clonotype originates from a man between 18 and 35 years old in good health. The CDR3 region has the DNA TGTGCCAGCAGTTCCTCGACAGGTTTGAACACTGAAGCTTTCTTT. Translation gives CASSSSTGLNTEAFF.